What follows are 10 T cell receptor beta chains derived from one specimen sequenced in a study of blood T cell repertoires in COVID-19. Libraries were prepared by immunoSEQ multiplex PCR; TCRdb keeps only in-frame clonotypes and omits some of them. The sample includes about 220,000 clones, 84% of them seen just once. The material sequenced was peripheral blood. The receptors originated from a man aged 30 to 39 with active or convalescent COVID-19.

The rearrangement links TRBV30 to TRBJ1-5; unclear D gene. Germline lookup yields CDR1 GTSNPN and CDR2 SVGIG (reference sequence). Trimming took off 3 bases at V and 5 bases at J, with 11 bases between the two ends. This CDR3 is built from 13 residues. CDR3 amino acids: CAWSVFEDQPQHF. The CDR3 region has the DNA TGTGCCTGGAGCGTTTTCGAGGATCAGCCCCAGCATTTT.

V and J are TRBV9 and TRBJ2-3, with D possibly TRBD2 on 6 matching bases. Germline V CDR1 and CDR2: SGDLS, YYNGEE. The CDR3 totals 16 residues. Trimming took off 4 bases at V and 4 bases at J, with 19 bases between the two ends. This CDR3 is CASSPRWGVLADTQYF. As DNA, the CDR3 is TGTGCCAGCAGCCCCCGTTGGGGGGTATTAGCAGATACGCAGTATTTT. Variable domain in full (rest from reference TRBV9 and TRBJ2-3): DSGVTQTPKHLITATGQRVTLRCSPRSGDLSVYWYQQSLDQGLQFLIQYYNGEERAKGNILERFSAQQFPDLHSELNLSSLELGDSALYFCASSPRWGVLADTQYFGPGTRLTVL.

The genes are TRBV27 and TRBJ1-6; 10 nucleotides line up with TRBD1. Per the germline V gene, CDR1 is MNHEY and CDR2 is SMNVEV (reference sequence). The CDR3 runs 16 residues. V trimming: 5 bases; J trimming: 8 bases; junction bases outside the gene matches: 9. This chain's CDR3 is CASSGRTGGRYSPLHF. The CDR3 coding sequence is TGTGCCAGCAGTGGGAGGACAGGGGGTCGGTATTCACCCCTCCACTTT.

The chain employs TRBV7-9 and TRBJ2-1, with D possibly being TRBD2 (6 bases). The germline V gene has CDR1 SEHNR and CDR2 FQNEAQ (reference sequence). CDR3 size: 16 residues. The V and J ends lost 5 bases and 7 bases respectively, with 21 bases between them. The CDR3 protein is CASSVPGLTTTNEQFF. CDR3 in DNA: TGTGCCAGCAGCGTCCCGGGACTTACTACTACAAATGAGCAGTTCTTC.

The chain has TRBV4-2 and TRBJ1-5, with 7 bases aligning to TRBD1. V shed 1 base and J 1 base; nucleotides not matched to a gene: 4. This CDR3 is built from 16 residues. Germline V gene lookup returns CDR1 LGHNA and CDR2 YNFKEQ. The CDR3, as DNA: TGTGCCAGCAGCCAAGGTAGGGGGCGCAGCAATCAGCCCCAGCATTTT. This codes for CASSQGRGRSNQPQHF.

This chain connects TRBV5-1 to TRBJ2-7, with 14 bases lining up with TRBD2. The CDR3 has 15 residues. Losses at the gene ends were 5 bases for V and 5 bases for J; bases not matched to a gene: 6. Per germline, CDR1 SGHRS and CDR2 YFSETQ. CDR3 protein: CASRTSGGALHEQYF. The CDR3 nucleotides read TGCGCCAGCAGGACTAGCGGGGGGGCGTTGCACGAGCAGTACTTC.

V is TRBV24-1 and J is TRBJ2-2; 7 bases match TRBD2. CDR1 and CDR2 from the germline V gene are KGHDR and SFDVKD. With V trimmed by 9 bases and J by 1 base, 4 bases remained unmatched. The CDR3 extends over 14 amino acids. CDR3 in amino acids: CATQPSGNTGELFF. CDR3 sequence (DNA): TGTGCCACCCAACCTAGCGGGAACACCGGGGAGCTGTTTTTT.

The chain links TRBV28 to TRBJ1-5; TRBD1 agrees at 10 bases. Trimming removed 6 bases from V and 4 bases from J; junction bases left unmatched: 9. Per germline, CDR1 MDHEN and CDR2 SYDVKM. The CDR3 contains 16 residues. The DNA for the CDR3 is TGTGCCAGCAGAGGACGGGACAGGGGCCTTAATCAGCCCCAGCATTTT. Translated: CASRGRDRGLNQPQHF.

The CDR3 here is CASSTGTGGATVYGYTF. CDR3 coding DNA: TGCGCCAGCAGCACCGGGACAGGGGGCGCGACGGTCTATGGCTACACCTTC. This chain links TRBV5-1 with TRBJ1-2; 12 nucleotides align to TRBD1. Trimming at V came to 4 bases and at J to 4 bases, leaving 11 bases not matched to a gene. The CDR3 totals 17 residues. Germline V gene data show CDR1 as SGHRS and CDR2 as YFSETQ.

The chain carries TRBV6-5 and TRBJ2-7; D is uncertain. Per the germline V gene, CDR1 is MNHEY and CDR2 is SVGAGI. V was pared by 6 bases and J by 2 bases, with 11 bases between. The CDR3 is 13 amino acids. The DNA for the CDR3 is TGTGCCAGCAGCCCCAGTTTTGCCTACGAGCAGTACTTC. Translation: CASSPSFAYEQYF.